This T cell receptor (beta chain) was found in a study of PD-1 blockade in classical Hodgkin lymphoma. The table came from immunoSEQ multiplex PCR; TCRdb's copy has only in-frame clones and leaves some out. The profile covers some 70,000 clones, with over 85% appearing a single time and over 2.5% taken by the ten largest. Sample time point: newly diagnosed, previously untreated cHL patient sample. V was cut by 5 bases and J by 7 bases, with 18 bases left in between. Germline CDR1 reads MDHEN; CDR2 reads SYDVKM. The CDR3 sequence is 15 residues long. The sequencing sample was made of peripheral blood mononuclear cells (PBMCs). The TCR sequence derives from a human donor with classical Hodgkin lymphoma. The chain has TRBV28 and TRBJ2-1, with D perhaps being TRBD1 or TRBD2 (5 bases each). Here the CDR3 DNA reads TGTGCCAGCAGTCCACGAGGGGCAGGGAAGAATGAGCAGTTCTTC. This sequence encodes CASSPRGAGKNEQFF.